These T cell receptor beta chains were read from a single sample in a study of blood T cell repertoires in COVID-19. The table came from immunoSEQ multiplex PCR; TCRdb's copy has only in-frame clones and leaves some out. The data hold 150,000 to 200,000 clones, with roughly nine tenths observed a single time. Sequencing input: peripheral blood. Every receptor here comes from a man aged 65-85 years with active or convalescent COVID-19. CDR3s include the opening cysteine and the closing phenylalanine or tryptophan. D genes are given only for firm matches. Expanded clones are given a class, and other clones once, few, many or no size at all.

V gene,J gene,clone size,D gene,CDR3 DNA,CDR3 protein
TRBV15,TRBJ2-7,NA,NA,TGTGCCACCAGCCTGGATCGAGGAGCCTACGAGCAGTACTTC,CATSLDRGAYEQYF
TRBV5-4,TRBJ1-4,NA,TRBD1,TGTGCCCCCCTTGACAGGGGAGGCTATGAAAAACTGTTTTTT,CAPLDRGGYEKLFF
TRBV27,TRBJ2-3,NA,NA,TGTGCCAGCACCCGAGGACAGCACACAGATACGCAGTATTTT,CASTRGQHTDTQYF
TRBV7-6,TRBJ2-5,once,TRBD1,TGTGCCAGCAGCTTAGGGACAGGAGTGTACCAAGAGACCCAGTACTTC,CASSLGTGVYQETQYF
TRBV18,TRBJ2-2,NA,NA,TGTGCCAGCTCACCAGGGTCAGGGACCGGGGAGCTGTTTTTT,CASSPGSGTGELFF
TRBV11-2,TRBJ2-5,once,TRBD2,TGTGCCAGCAGCTTAGGCTCAGCGGGAGCGCGGGAGACCCAGTACTTC,CASSLGSAGARETQYF
TRBV5-1,TRBJ2-2,NA,TRBD2,TGCGCCAGCAGCTTGCCTCCTAGCGGGCAGAACACCGGGGAGCTGTTTTTT,CASSLPPSGQNTGELFF
TRBV11-2,TRBJ2-2,NA,TRBD2,TGTGCCAGCAGCTTAGGCCCGGGACTAGCGAGTGGGACCGGGGAGCTGTTTTTT,CASSLGPGLASGTGELFF
TRBV7-9,TRBJ2-2,once,NA,TGTGCCAGCACCGGGAGCCTCACCGGGGAGCTGTTTTTT,CASTGSLTGELFF
TRBV5-4,TRBJ2-3,once,TRBD2,TGTGCCAGCAGCTTGGGGCATAGCGGGAGCACAGATACGCAGTATTTT,CASSLGHSGSTDTQYF